Each of the 11 T cell receptor beta chains below was sequenced from the same sample in a study of T cells after yellow fever vaccination. TCRdb reprocessed the 5' RACE reads via MiXCR and lists one record per CDR3 protein. The data contain 500,000 to 650,000 distinct CDR3 sequences, roughly 14% of them singletons. This sample comprised PBMCs, obtained on the day of the yellow fever booster vaccination. These receptors were collected from a man aged 25-40 years who received the YFV17D yellow fever vaccine.

This clonotype was found a few times. This chain connects TRBV6-1 to TRBJ2-3, with TRBD2 identical over 7 bases. Per germline, CDR1 MNHNS and CDR2 SASEGT. The CDR3 sequence is 13 residues long. The V and J ends lost 6 bases and 3 bases, in that order; junction bases with no gene match: 3. CDR3 nucleotides: TGTGCCAGCAGCGGGAGGAGGACAGATACGCAGTATTTT. Its protein is CASSGRRTDTQYF.

V is TRBV29-1 and J is TRBJ2-4; D could derive from TRBD1 or TRBD2 (5 bases each). CDR3 length: 12 amino acids. V lost 6 bases and J lost 5, with 11 bases in between. CDR1 and CDR2 (germline): SQVTM, ANQGSEA. The CDR3 sequence: CSVGTAQNIQYF. CDR3 sequence (DNA): TGCAGCGTGGGGACCGCCCAAAACATTCAGTACTTC.

V gene TRBV6-2 or TRBV6-3 combines with J gene TRBJ1-1, with D tentatively TRBD1 (5 bases). The CDR3 totals 14 residues. CDR1 is MNHEY and CDR2 is SVGEGT in the germline V gene. With 2 bases removed from V and 5 bases from J, the gap between germline ends came to 12 bases. In DNA form, the CDR3 reads TGTGCCAGCAGTTACGCGGGGGGTGAAACTGAAGCTTTCTTT. It encodes CASSYAGGETEAFF.

J is TRBJ1-3 and V is TRBV12-3 or TRBV12-4; D unresolved. CDR3 length equals 12 residues. Trimming removed 3 bases from V and 4 bases from J, with 4 bases in between. The CDR3 DNA reads as TGTGCCAGCAGTTTCGGGGGAAACACCATATATTTT. Translated: CASSFGGNTIYF.

This chain uses TRBV29-1 with TRBJ1-1, with a possible D match to TRBD1 (5 bases). V lost 5 bases to trimming and J lost 4 bases, with 17 bases between them. In germline, CDR1 is SQVTM, CDR2 ANQGSEA. The CDR3 covers 14 residues. The CDR3 loop is CSVWRGAGFTEAFF. The CDR3 DNA is TGCAGCGTTTGGAGGGGCGCCGGATTCACTGAAGCTTTCTTT.

This clonotype has more than one count but fewer than ten. V is TRBV10-2 and J is TRBJ2-7; 8 bases map to TRBD1. V gave up 6 bases and J gave up 6 bases; unmatched junction bases: 7. The germline V gene has CDR1 WSHSY and CDR2 SAAADI. The CDR3 spans 13 residues. CDR3 DNA: TGCGCCAGCAGCCGACAGGGGATCAGCGAGCAGTACTTC. Its translation: CASSRQGISEQYF.

The rearrangement joins TRBV11-2 to TRBJ2-7; the match to TRBD1 covers 7 bases. Germline V gene sequence: CDR1 SGHAT, CDR2 FQNNGV. With 8 bases clipped from V and 2 bases from J, the junction kept 9 bases outside the gene matches. The CDR3 sequence is 14 residues long. The chain's CDR3 is CASGLGQGAYEQYF. CDR3 coding DNA: TGTGCCAGCGGCCTCGGGCAGGGGGCCTACGAGCAGTACTTC.

This clonotype has just a few counts. The CDR3 DNA reads as TGCAGTGCTAGAGATCCGCGGGGGTACGATGAAAAACTGTTTTTT. This translates into CSARDPRGYDEKLFF. The gene calls are TRBV20-1 and TRBJ1-4; D might be TRBD1 (5 bases). The CDR3 is 15 amino acids. From germline, CDR1 is DFQATT and CDR2 SNEGSKA (reference sequence). V was pared by 0 bases and J by 6 bases, with 14 bases between.

The chain combines TRBV6-6 with TRBJ2-7; perhaps D is TRBD1 or TRBD2 (6 bases each). This CDR3 contains 13 residues. Trimming took 0 bases from V and 7 from J, leaving 10 bases between them. From germline, CDR1 is MNHNY and CDR2 SVGAGI (reference sequence). The CDR3 coding sequence is TGTGCCAGCAGTTACTCGAGGGGGGATGAGCAGTACTTC. It yields the protein CASSYSRGDEQYF.

This clonotype was observed a handful of times. The chain is built from TRBV20-1 and TRBJ2-5; TRBD2 matches at 13 bases. The CDR3 length is 14 residues. Germline CDR1 reads DFQATT; CDR2 reads SNEGSKA (reference sequence). V gave up 5 bases and J gave up 7 bases; unmatched junction bases: 7. CDR3 region: CSAVTSGRAGTQYF. CDR3 sequence (DNA): TGCAGTGCTGTTACTAGCGGGAGGGCTGGGACCCAGTACTTC.

This clonotype has a handful of counts. The chain joins TRBV12-3 or TRBV12-4 to TRBJ2-7; tentative D call: TRBD1 (6 bases). This CDR3 spans 13 amino acids. The V end lost 6 bases, the J end lost 1 base, and 10 bases lay between the germline ends. Here the CDR3 reads CASSGDTSYEQYF. In DNA form, the CDR3 reads TGTGCCAGCAGCGGGGACACATCCTACGAGCAGTACTTC.